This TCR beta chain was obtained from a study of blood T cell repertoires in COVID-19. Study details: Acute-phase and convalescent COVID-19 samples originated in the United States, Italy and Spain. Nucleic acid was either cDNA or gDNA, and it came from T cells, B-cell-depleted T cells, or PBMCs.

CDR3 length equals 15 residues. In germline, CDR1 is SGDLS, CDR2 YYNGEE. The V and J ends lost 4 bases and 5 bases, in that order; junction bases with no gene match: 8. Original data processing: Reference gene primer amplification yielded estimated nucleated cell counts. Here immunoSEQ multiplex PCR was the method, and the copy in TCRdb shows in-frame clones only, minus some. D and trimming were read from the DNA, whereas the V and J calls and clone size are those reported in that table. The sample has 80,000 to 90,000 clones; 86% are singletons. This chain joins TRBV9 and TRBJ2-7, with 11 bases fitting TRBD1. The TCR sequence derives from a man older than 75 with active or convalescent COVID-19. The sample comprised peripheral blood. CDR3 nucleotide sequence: TGTGCCAGCAGCTTCCAGGACAGGGGGCTCAACGAGCAGTACTTC. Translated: CASSFQDRGLNEQYF. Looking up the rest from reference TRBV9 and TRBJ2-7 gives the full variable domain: DSGVTQTPKHLITATGQRVTLRCSPRSGDLSVYWYQQSLDQGLQFLIQYYNGEERAKGNILERFSAQQFPDLHSELNLSSLELGDSALYFCASSFQDRGLNEQYFGPGTRLTVT.